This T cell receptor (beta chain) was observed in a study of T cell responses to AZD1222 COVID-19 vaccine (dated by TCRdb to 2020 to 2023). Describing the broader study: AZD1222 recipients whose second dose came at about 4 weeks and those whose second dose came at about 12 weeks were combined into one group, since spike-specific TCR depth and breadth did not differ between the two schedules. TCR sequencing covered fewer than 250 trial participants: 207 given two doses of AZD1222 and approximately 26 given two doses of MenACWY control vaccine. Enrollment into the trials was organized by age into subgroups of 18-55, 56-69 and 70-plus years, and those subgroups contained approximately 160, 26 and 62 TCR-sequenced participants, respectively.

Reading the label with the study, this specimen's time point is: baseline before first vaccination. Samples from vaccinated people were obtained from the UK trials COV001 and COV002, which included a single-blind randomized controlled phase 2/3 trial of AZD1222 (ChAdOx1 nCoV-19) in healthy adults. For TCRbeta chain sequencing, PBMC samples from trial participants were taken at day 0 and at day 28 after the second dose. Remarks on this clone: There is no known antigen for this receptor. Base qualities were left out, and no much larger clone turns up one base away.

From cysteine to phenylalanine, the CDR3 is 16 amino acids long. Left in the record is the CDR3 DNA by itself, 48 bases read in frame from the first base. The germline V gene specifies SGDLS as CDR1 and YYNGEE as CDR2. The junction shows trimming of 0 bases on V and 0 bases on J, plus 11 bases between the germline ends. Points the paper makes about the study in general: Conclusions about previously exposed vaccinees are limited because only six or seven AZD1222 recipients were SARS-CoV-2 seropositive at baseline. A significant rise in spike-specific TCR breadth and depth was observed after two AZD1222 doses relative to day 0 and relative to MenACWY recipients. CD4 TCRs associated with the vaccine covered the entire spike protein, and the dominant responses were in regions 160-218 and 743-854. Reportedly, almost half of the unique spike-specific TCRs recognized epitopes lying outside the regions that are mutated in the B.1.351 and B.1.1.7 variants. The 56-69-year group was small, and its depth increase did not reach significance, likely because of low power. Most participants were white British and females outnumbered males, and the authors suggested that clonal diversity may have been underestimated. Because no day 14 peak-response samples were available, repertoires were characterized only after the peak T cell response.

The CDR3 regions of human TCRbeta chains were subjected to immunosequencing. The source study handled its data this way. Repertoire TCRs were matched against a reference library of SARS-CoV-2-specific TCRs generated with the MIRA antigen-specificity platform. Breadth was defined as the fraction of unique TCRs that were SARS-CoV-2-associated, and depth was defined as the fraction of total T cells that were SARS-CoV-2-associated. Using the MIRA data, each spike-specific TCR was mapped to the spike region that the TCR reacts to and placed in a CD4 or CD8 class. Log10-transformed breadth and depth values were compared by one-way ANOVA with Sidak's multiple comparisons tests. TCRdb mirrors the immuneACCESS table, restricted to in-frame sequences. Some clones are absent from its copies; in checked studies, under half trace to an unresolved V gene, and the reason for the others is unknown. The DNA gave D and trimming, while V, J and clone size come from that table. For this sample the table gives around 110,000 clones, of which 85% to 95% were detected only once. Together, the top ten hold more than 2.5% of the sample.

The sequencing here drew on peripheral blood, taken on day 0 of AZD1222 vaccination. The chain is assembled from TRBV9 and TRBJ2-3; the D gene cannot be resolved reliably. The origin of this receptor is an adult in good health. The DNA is TGTGCCAGCAGCGTAGCTTGGGAATCTAGCACAGATACGCAGTATTTT. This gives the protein CASSVAWESSTDTQYF. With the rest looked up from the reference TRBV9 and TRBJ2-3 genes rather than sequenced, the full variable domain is DSGVTQTPKHLITATGQRVTLRCSPRSGDLSVYWYQQSLDQGLQFLIQYYNGEERAKGNILERFSAQQFPDLHSELNLSSLELGDSALYFCASSVAWESSTDTQYFGPGTRLTVL.